Following are 6 T cell receptor beta chains from one sample sequenced in a study of blood T cells in healthy people across ages. Primed by a sample-barcoded 5' primer and a J-beta primer mix, a second PCR proceeded for about 7 to 12 cycles. TCRdb re-called the 5' RACE reads with MiXCR, one entry per CDR3 protein. The sample shows 920,000 or so distinct CDR3 sequences, under 55% of them seen only once. Sequences were obtained from blood. Receptors originate from an older woman in good health.

Points on this clonotype: A junction boundary mismatches the germline segment, possibly from a read error. This chain connects TRBV27 to TRBJ1-1; D gene uncertain. This CDR3 spans 14 amino acids. Germline V gene sequence: CDR1 MNHEY, CDR2 SMNVEV (reference sequence). The CDR3 region is CANSLGGMNTEAFF. The CDR3 DNA reads TGTGCCAACAGTTTAGGTGGTATGAACACTGAAGCTTTCTTT.

This chain links TRBV2 with TRBJ2-1; 7 nucleotides match TRBD2. The germline gives CDR1 SNHLY, CDR2 FYNNEI. V shed 6 bases, J shed 5 bases, and the junction held 4 bases outside the gene matches. The CDR3 length is 13 residues. The CDR3 is CASRLAPNNEQFF. In DNA form, the CDR3 reads TGTGCCAGCAGACTAGCGCCGAACAATGAGCAGTTCTTC.

The chain carries TRBV20-1 and TRBJ2-7; TRBD2 might be the D (5 bases). The CDR3 is made up of 17 amino acids. Per the germline V gene, CDR1 is DFQATT and CDR2 is SNEGSKA (reference sequence). The V end was cut by 6 bases, the J end by 0 bases, with 24 bases between. The CDR3 sequence: CSADAGPLPGSSYEQYF. CDR3 sequence (DNA): TGCAGTGCCGATGCCGGCCCGCTACCGGGAAGCTCCTACGAGCAGTACTTC.

To note about this clonotype: The junction departs from the called germline gene at one end, perhaps through a read error. J is TRBJ2-1 and V is TRBV5-1; D ambiguous. CDR1 and CDR2 from the germline V gene are SGHRS and YFSETQ. The CDR3 covers 13 residues. The chain's CDR3 is CASSLGSHNERFF. The CDR3 DNA follows: TGCGCCAGCAGCTTAGGCTCCCACAATGAGCGGTTCTTC.

In DNA, the CDR3 is TGCAGTGCTAGCCCTGGGGGGACTAGCGGGACCTGGCAAGAGACCCAGTACTTC. Amino acids: CSASPGGTSGTWQETQYF. V gene TRBV20-1 combines with J gene TRBJ2-5, with 13 bases that match TRBD2. The CDR3 covers 18 residues. The V and J ends lost 3 bases and 2 bases, in that order; junction bases with no gene match: 12. Germline V gene lookup returns CDR1 DFQATT and CDR2 SNEGSKA (reference sequence).

The chain employs TRBV28 and TRBJ2-1; 8 positions match TRBD2. Losses at the gene ends were 6 bases for V and 6 bases for J; bases not matched to a gene: 10. Looked up from germline, CDR1 is MDHEN and CDR2 is SYDVKM. The CDR3 is made up of 15 amino acids. This chain's CDR3 is CASRPPGGRGNEQFF. For the CDR3, the DNA is TGTGCCAGCAGGCCCCCGGGGGGGAGAGGCAATGAGCAGTTCTTC. The whole variable domain, remainder taken from reference TRBV28 and TRBJ2-1, is DVKVTQSSRYLVKRTGEKVFLECVQDMDHENMFWYRQDPGLGLRLIYFSYDVKMKEKGDIPEGYSVSREKKERFSLILESASTNQTSMYLCASRPPGGRGNEQFFGPGTRLTVL.